A single sample is the source of the 7 T cell receptor beta chains below, sequenced in a study of blood T cells in healthy people across ages. The use of a sample-barcoded 5' primer and a J-beta primer mix characterized a second PCR of about 7 to 12 cycles. TCRdb recomputed calls from the 5' RACE reads with MiXCR, one row per CDR3 protein. The sample shows under 800,000 distinct CDR3 sequences, under 25% of them seen only once. The sequenced material came from blood. The receptors originated from a man between 70 and 80 years old in good health.

V gene TRBV7-2 combines with J gene TRBJ1-2; unclear D gene. Looked up from germline, CDR1 is SGHTA and CDR2 is FQGNSA. The germline V and J ends were trimmed by 3 bases and 4 bases, with 12 bases remaining between them. This CDR3 spans 14 amino acids. CDR3 loop: CASSLEGGGYGYTF. In DNA, the CDR3 is TGTGCCAGCAGCTTGGAGGGCGGCGGCTATGGCTACACCTTC.

The chain is built from TRBV13 and TRBJ2-3; possible D gene TRBD2, 6 bases. Germline lookup yields CDR1 PRHDT and CDR2 FYEKMQ (reference sequence). V dropped 6 bases and J dropped 4 bases, with 17 bases sitting between them. The CDR3 totals 15 residues. CDR3 sequence (DNA): TGTGCCAGCAGGAAAGGTGGGAGGTTTTCAGATACGCAGTATTTT. Encoded protein: CASRKGGRFSDTQYF. The whole variable domain, filled in from reference TRBV13 and TRBJ2-3, reads AAGVIQSPRHLIKEKRETATLKCYPIPRHDTVYWYQQGPGQDPQFLISFYEKMQSDKGSIPDRFSAQQFSDYHSELNMSSLELGDSALYFCASRKGGRFSDTQYFGPGTRLTVL.

Worth noting for this clonotype: One junction end disagrees with the germline gene, perhaps due to a read error. The chain carries TRBV4-1 and TRBJ2-2, with D tentatively TRBD1 or TRBD2 (5 bases each). Germline loops: CDR1 MGHRA, CDR2 YSYEKL. This CDR3 spans 14 amino acids. The DNA of the CDR3 is TGCGCCAGCAGCCAACAGGGATCCACCGGGGAGCTGCTTTTT. Translating it yields CASSQQGSTGELLF.

The J gene is TRBJ2-3, the V gene TRBV5-4; perhaps TRBD1 as D (6 bases). CDR3 length equals 15 residues. Between the trimmed V and J ends, which lost 4 bases and 3 bases, there was a span of 15 bases. The V gene's germline CDR1 is SGHNT and CDR2 YYREEE (reference sequence). The CDR3 region has the DNA TGTGCCAGCAGCCGGGAAGGACAGAAGACAGATACGCAGTATTTT. It codes for CASSREGQKTDTQYF.

This clonotype was counted between two and nine times. The CDR3 loop reads CASSLLLSGEQFF. The CDR3 bases are TGTGCCAGCAGTTTATTATTATCGGGGGAGCAGTTCTTC. The V gene is TRBV28, the J gene TRBJ2-1, with D possibly being TRBD2 (5 bases). The CDR3 runs to 13 residues. Deletions cut 1 base from V and 10 bases from J, with 11 bases between. Germline CDR1 reads MDHEN; CDR2 reads SYDVKM.

There are a few counts of this clonotype. The DNA for the CDR3 is TGTGCCAGCAGCTCAGCTGGGGGAAATGAGCAGTTCTTC. Protein: CASSSAGGNEQFF. The rearrangement links TRBV7-3 to TRBJ2-1; D is perhaps TRBD1 or TRBD2 (5 bases each). V lost 4 bases to trimming and J lost 7 bases, with 11 bases between them. Germline V CDR1 and CDR2: SGHTA, FQGTGA. This CDR3 is built from 13 residues.

The chain carries TRBV12-3 or TRBV12-4 and TRBJ1-5; D is possibly TRBD1 (5 bases). Deletions cut 7 bases from V and 2 bases from J, with 15 bases between. The CDR3 has 15 residues. CDR3 nucleotide sequence: TGTGCCAGCATTCTCAAGGGGTCGGGCAATCAGCCCCAGCATTTT. Translated: CASILKGSGNQPQHF.